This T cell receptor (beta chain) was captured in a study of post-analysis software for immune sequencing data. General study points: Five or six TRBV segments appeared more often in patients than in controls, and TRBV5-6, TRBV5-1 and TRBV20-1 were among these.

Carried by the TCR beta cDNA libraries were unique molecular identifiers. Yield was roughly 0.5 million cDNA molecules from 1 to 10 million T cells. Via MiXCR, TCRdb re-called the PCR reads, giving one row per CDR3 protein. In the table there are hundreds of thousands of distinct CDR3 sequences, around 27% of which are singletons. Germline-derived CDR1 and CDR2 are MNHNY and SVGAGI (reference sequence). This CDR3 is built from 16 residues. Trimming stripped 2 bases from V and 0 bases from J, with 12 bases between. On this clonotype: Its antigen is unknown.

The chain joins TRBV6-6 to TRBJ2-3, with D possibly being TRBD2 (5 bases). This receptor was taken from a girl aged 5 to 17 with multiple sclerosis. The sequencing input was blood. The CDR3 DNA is TGTGCCAGCAGTTACGGCGGGTCGACCAGCACAGATACGCAGTATTTT. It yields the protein CASSYGGSTSTDTQYF.